The present TCR beta chain was sequenced within a study of blood T cells in healthy people across ages. Points from the study as a whole: When one million T cells were used, diversity estimates were thought to be underestimates. PBMCs left unsorted prevented a conclusive naive versus antigen-experienced comparison.

With regard to this clonotype: Its antigen is not known.

Then a second PCR, running about 6 to 12 cycles, was carried out with a sample-barcoded 5' primer and a J-beta primer mix. TCRdb reprocessed the 5' RACE reads via MiXCR and lists one record per CDR3 protein. The table includes about 670,000 distinct CDR3 sequences, around 52% detected once. The receptor was isolated from a woman aged 80 or over in good health. Sample: blood.

CDR3 DNA sequence: TGTGCCAGCAGGGGGACTAGCGGGGCCGGGCGTCATGAGCAGTTCTTC. Translation gives CASRGTSGAGRHEQFF. This sequence joins TRBV28 and TRBJ2-1; 13 positions match TRBD2. Germline CDR1 and CDR2: MDHEN and SYDVKM. After removal of 6 bases from V and 8 bases from J, the junction contained 10 bases not matched to a gene. There are 16 residues in the CDR3.